A selection of T cell receptor beta chains follows, all from one sample in a study of technical replicates of blood from several donors. Sequencing was performed with immunoSEQ multiplex PCR; in TCRdb, only in-frame clones are kept and a portion is missing. The sample has over 9,000 clones, 91% seen once. The sequenced sample consisted of PBMCs. These receptors were taken from a human donor in good health. The CDR3 runs from the conserved cysteine through the conserved F or W. A D gene is named only where the DNA matches it firmly. The listing skips clone size in some rows; elsewhere it reads once, few, many or a size class.

d_call	v_call	j_call	clone_size	cdr3_nt	cdr3_aa
TRBD2	TRBV7-9	TRBJ2-1	-	TGTGCCAGCAATCTTGGGGGGGGTGTCCCCTCCTACAATGAGCAGTTCTTC	CASNLGGGVPSYNEQFF
TRBD1	TRBV6-1	TRBJ2-7	-	TGTGCCACCCGGGACAGGGCGTCAAACGAGCAGTACTTC	CATRDRASNEQYF
TRBD1	TRBV7-9	TRBJ2-2	-	TGTGCCAGCAGCTTACCCCCAGGGGGGAACACCGGGGAGCTGTTTTTT	CASSLPPGGNTGELFF
TRBD2	TRBV5-4	TRBJ2-5	-	TGTGCCAGCAGCTTGGTTAGCGGGCGGGCCCAAGAGACCCAGTACTTC	CASSLVSGRAQETQYF
-	TRBV4-1	TRBJ2-4	-	TGCGCCAGCAGCCAAGGTGGGCTCAAGGCGGAGGGCCTAGCCAAAAACATTCAGTACTTC	CASSQGGLKAEGLAKNIQYF
-	TRBV5-4	TRBJ1-3	-	TGTGCCAGCTCCCAAGACGGGTCAAGCGCTGGAAACACCATATATTTT	CASSQDGSSAGNTIYF
TRBD1	TRBV6-4	TRBJ2-2	-	TGTGCCAGCACACCGACAGGGTCAGGGGTTTGGAACACCGGGGAGCTGTTTTTT	CASTPTGSGVWNTGELFF
-	TRBV7-2	TRBJ2-1	-	TGTGCCAGCAGGAGAGACAGGCGGGCCATTAACAATGAGCAGTTCTTC	CASRRDRRAINNEQFF
-	TRBV7-9	TRBJ2-3	-	TGTGCCAGCAGCTTAAACCCGGTTAATACGCAGTATTTT	CASSLNPVNTQYF
-	TRBV15	TRBJ2-3	-	TGTGCCACCAGCAGAGGGACACCAACCACAGATACGCAGTATTTT	CATSRGTPTTDTQYF
TRBD1	TRBV5-1	TRBJ2-7	-	TGCGCCAGCAGCCCGGGACAGATTCCGCCCTACGAGCAGTACTTC	CASSPGQIPPYEQYF
TRBD1	TRBV6-1	TRBJ2-7	-	TGTGCCAGCAGTGGAGGGACAGTAATCTACGAGCAGTACTTC	CASSGGTVIYEQYF
TRBD1	TRBV27	TRBJ1-4	-	TGTGCCAGCAGTTTGGGTCAGGGGGCGGAAAGATCTGAAAAACTGTTTTTT	CASSLGQGAERSEKLFF
-	TRBV6-5	TRBJ1-5	-	TGTGCCAGCAGTCCGAGGACAGCGGATAATCAGCCCCAGCATTTT	CASSPRTADNQPQHF
-	TRBV11-2	TRBJ1-5	-	TGTGCCAGCAGCAACGAGGCTCAGCCCCAGCATTTT	CASSNEAQPQHF
-	TRBV19	TRBJ1-4	-	TGTGCCAGTACTCGGTTGGGGCTGGAAGAAAAACTGTTTTTT	CASTRLGLEEKLFF
TRBD1	TRBV19	TRBJ2-4	-	TGTGCCAGTAGTCTCGGGACAGGGGAAGACATTCAGTACTTC	CASSLGTGEDIQYF
-	TRBV29-1	TRBJ1-5	-	TGCAGCGTTGGACAGGAGAATCAGCCCCAGCATTTT	CSVGQENQPQHF
-	TRBV6-1	TRBJ1-4	-	TGTGCCAGCAGTGAAGTTCTGTTTGGGCCTGGGAATGAAAAACTGTTTTTT	CASSEVLFGPGNEKLFF
TRBD1	TRBV10-1	TRBJ2-2	-	TGCGCCAGCAGCTGGACAGGGATGGACACCGGGGAGCTGTTTTTT	CASSWTGMDTGELFF
-	TRBV5-4	TRBJ2-5	-	TGTGCCAGCAGCTTGGGCGGGGGCGCGGAGACCCAGTACTTC	CASSLGGGAETQYF
-	TRBV7-2	TRBJ1-1	-	TGTGCCAGCAGCCGACAGGTGTGGGGGGGCACTGAAGCTTTCTTT	CASSRQVWGGTEAFF
TRBD1	TRBV5-1	TRBJ2-6	-	TGCGCCAGCAGCTTGGGACAGGGCACCTCTGGGGCCAACGTCCTGACTTTC	CASSLGQGTSGANVLTF
TRBD1	TRBV5-6	TRBJ1-5	-	TGTGCCAGCAGCTTGGTGACAGGGAGTACCCATCAGCCCCAGCATTTT	CASSLVTGSTHQPQHF
-	TRBV29-1	TRBJ1-1	-	TGCAGCGTTGGGACAATGAACACTGAAGCTTTCTTT	CSVGTMNTEAFF
-	TRBV6-1	TRBJ2-7	-	TGTGCCAGCAGAGCAAACGCCGGGATCTCCTACGAGCAGTACTTC	CASRANAGISYEQYF
TRBD1	TRBV10-3	TRBJ1-4	-	TGTGCCATCAGACCGGACAGGGGAGGAGAAAAACTGTTTTTT	CAIRPDRGGEKLFF
-	TRBV30	TRBJ1-3	-	TGTGCCTGGGGGGGGAACTCAGGCTCTGGAAACACCATATATTTT	CAWGGNSGSGNTIYF
-	TRBV6-1	TRBJ2-5	-	TGTGCCACCTCACTACAACCGGAGACCCAGTACTTC	CATSLQPETQYF
TRBD1	TRBV7-9	TRBJ2-7	-	TGTGCCAGCAGCTGGGGACAGGGGGCCTCCTACGAGCAGTACTTC	CASSWGQGASYEQYF
-	TRBV5-4	TRBJ1-3	-	TGTGCCAGCAGCTCCGACAGTTTTTCTGGAAACACCATATATTTT	CASSSDSFSGNTIYF
TRBD2	TRBV19	TRBJ2-7	-	TGTGCCAGTAGCGGACTAGCGGGAGGGGAATACGAGCAGTACTTC	CASSGLAGGEYEQYF
TRBD2	TRBV7-3	TRBJ2-7	-	TGTGCCAGCAGCGAATCTAGCGGGAGTCTCAACGAGCAGTACTTC	CASSESSGSLNEQYF
TRBD2	TRBV27	TRBJ2-3	-	TGTGCCAGCAGCTCCAACCTAGGACTAGCGGACAACACAGATACGCAGTATTTT	CASSSNLGLADNTDTQYF
-	TRBV19	TRBJ2-1	-	TGTGCCAGTAGTCTACGCCTAGACTACAATGAGCAGTTCTTC	CASSLRLDYNEQFF
TRBD1	TRBV28	TRBJ2-2	-	TGTGCCAGCAGCTTGTCTGGCAGGGGGCATGCCGGGGAGCTGTTTTTT	CASSLSGRGHAGELFF
-	TRBV6-5	TRBJ2-7	-	TGTGCCAGCAGTTACGCCGGGACAACCTACGAGCAGTACTTC	CASSYAGTTYEQYF
TRBD2	TRBV5-1	TRBJ2-1	-	TGCGCCAGCAGCTCTAGCGGAGGGTACAATGAGCAGTTCTTC	CASSSSGGYNEQFF
TRBD1	TRBV4-2	TRBJ1-2	-	TGTGCCAGCAGCCAAGTCCAGGGGGAGATTGGCTACACCTTC	CASSQVQGEIGYTF
TRBD1	TRBV6-1	TRBJ2-4	-	TGTGCCAGCAGCCGCCTGACAGGGTCCAAAAACATTCAGTACTTC	CASSRLTGSKNIQYF
-	TRBV27	TRBJ1-2	once	TGTGCCAGCAGTCCCCAAGAAACCCTTGGCGGCTACACCTTC	CASSPQETLGGYTF